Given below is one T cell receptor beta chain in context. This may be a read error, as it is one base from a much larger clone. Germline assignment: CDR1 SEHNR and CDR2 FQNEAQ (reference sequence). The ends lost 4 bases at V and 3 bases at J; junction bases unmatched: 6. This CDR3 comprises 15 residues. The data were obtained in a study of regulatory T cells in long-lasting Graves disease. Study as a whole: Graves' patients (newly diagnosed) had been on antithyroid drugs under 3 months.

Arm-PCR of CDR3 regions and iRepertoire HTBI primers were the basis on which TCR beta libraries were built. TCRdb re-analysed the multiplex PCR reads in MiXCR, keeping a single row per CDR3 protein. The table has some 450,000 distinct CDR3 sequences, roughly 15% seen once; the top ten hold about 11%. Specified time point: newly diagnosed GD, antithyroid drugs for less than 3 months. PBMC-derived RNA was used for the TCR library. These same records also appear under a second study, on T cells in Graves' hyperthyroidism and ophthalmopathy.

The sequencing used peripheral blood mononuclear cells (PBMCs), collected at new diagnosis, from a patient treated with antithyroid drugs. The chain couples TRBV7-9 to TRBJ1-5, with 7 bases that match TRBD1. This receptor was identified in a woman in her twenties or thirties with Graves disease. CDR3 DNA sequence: TGTGCCAGCAGCTCCGGGACAGACCTCAATCAGCCCCAGCATTTT. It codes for CASSSGTDLNQPQHF. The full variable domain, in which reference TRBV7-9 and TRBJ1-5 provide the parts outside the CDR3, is DTGVSQNPRHKITKRGQNVTFRCDPISEHNRLYWYRQTLGQGPEFLTYFQNEAQLEKSRLLSDRFSAERPKGSFSTLEIQRTEQGDSAMYLCASSSGTDLNQPQHFGDGTRLSIL.